This is a list of T cell receptor beta chains from one sample in a study of early T cells in non-severe SARS-CoV-2 infection. TCRdb re-analysed the 5' RACE reads in MiXCR, keeping a single row per CDR3 protein. Of approximately 85,000 distinct CDR3 sequences listed, 10% to 15% are singletons. The sample consisted of whole blood. These receptors came from an adult who was a healthcare worker with PCR-confirmed SARS-CoV-2 infection or an uninfected control (not recorded which). Both conserved end residues are part of each CDR3. The D gene is left open where the match is weak. Only part of the rows carry a size: once, few, many, or a class if the clone is expanded.

cdr3_aa: CASQLWGLHF; cdr3_nt: TGTGCAAGTCAGTTGTGGGGTCTCCACTTT; d_call: -; clone_size: -; v_call: TRBV12-2; j_call: TRBJ1-6
cdr3_aa: CASRTHGGLAANNEQFF; cdr3_nt: TGTGCCAGCAGGACTCACGGGGGACTAGCCGCGAACAATGAGCAGTTCTTC; d_call: TRBD2; clone_size: many; v_call: TRBV6-6; j_call: TRBJ2-1
cdr3_aa: CASSIDRGTEAFF; cdr3_nt: TGCGCCAGCAGCATCGACAGGGGGACTGAAGCTTTCTTT; d_call: TRBD1; clone_size: many; v_call: TRBV5-1; j_call: TRBJ1-1
cdr3_aa: CASSPTLNQPQHF; cdr3_nt: TGTGCCAGCAGCCCGACCCTAAATCAGCCCCAGCATTTT; d_call: -; clone_size: few; v_call: TRBV7-2; j_call: TRBJ1-5
cdr3_aa: CASSLDTYYGYTF; cdr3_nt: TGTGCCAGCAGCCTAGACACCTACTATGGCTACACCTTC; d_call: -; clone_size: many; v_call: TRBV7-9; j_call: TRBJ1-2
cdr3_aa: CASSLEGGREETQYF; cdr3_nt: TGCGCCAGCAGCTTGGAGGGCGGGAGAGAAGAGACCCAGTACTTC; d_call: TRBD2; clone_size: few; v_call: TRBV5-1; j_call: TRBJ2-5
cdr3_aa: CSASPRGDTQYF; cdr3_nt: TGCAGTGCTTCCCCCCGAGGAGATACGCAGTATTTT; d_call: -; clone_size: few; v_call: TRBV20-1; j_call: TRBJ2-3
cdr3_aa: CASTKMGGLAKNIQYF; cdr3_nt: TGTGCCAGCACTAAGATGGGGGGCCTAGCCAAAAACATTCAGTACTTC; d_call: -; clone_size: many; v_call: TRBV28; j_call: TRBJ2-4
cdr3_aa: CATSPGFGIGQPQHF; cdr3_nt: TGTGCCACCAGCCCTGGGTTTGGCATAGGGCAGCCCCAGCATTTT; d_call: -; clone_size: few; v_call: TRBV15; j_call: TRBJ1-5
cdr3_aa: CSASRTGSFGPQHF; cdr3_nt: TGCAGTGCTAGCCGGACAGGCTCCTTCGGGCCCCAGCATTTT; d_call: TRBD1; clone_size: few; v_call: TRBV20-1; j_call: TRBJ1-5
cdr3_aa: CSVGGTGRRSEQYF; cdr3_nt: TGCAGCGTTGGGGGGACAGGGAGGCGAAGCGAGCAGTACTTC; d_call: TRBD1; clone_size: -; v_call: TRBV29-1; j_call: TRBJ2-7
cdr3_aa: CSGPPVTGQYEQYF; cdr3_nt: TGCAGTGGACCCCCCGTGACAGGGCAATACGAGCAGTACTTC; d_call: TRBD1; clone_size: -; v_call: TRBV20-1; j_call: TRBJ2-7
cdr3_aa: CASSFAGGAGTEAFF; cdr3_nt: TGCGCCAGCAGCTTTGCAGGGGGCGCGGGCACTGAAGCTTTCTTT; d_call: TRBD1; clone_size: many; v_call: TRBV5-1; j_call: TRBJ1-1
cdr3_aa: CASSFTGTQERAFF; cdr3_nt: TGTGCCAGCAGCTTTACCGGGACACAAGAACGAGCTTTCTTT; d_call: -; clone_size: many; v_call: TRBV5-5; j_call: TRBJ1-1
cdr3_aa: CASSQQGPHSYEQYF; cdr3_nt: TGTGCCAGCAGCCAACAAGGGCCGCACTCCTACGAGCAGTACTTC; d_call: -; clone_size: few; v_call: TRBV27; j_call: TRBJ2-7
cdr3_aa: CSTGSGPSNYGYTF; cdr3_nt: TGCAGCACAGGGAGTGGCCCTTCTAACTATGGCTACACCTTC; d_call: -; clone_size: many; v_call: TRBV29-1; j_call: TRBJ1-2
cdr3_aa: CASSSPGLPSTEAFF; cdr3_nt: TGTGCCAGCAGCTCCCCGGGACTCCCGAGTACTGAAGCTTTCTTT; d_call: -; clone_size: -; v_call: TRBV13; j_call: TRBJ1-1
cdr3_aa: CASSPYGGGAGPWGTDTQYF; cdr3_nt: TGTGCCAGCAGTCCCTACGGTGGGGGAGCGGGGCCATGGGGCACAGATACGCAGTATTTT; d_call: TRBD2; clone_size: -; v_call: TRBV6-1; j_call: TRBJ2-3
cdr3_aa: CASGLLGTFTDTQYF; cdr3_nt: TGTGCCAGCGGGTTATTGGGAACCTTCACAGATACGCAGTATTTT; d_call: -; clone_size: few; v_call: TRBV7-9; j_call: TRBJ2-3
cdr3_aa: CASSLRGGTTEAFF; cdr3_nt: TGTGCCAGCAGTTTACGAGGGGGCACCACTGAAGCTTTCTTT; d_call: TRBD1; clone_size: few; v_call: TRBV27; j_call: TRBJ1-1
cdr3_aa: CSAAYGAKNIQYF; cdr3_nt: TGCAGTGCCGCATATGGCGCCAAAAACATTCAGTACTTC; d_call: -; clone_size: few; v_call: TRBV20-1; j_call: TRBJ2-4
cdr3_aa: CASSLQGAWTEAFF; cdr3_nt: TGTGCCAGCAGTCTACAGGGGGCTTGGACTGAAGCTTTCTTT; d_call: TRBD1; clone_size: few; v_call: TRBV27; j_call: TRBJ1-1
cdr3_aa: CASSPRGLAGERETQYF; cdr3_nt: TGTGCCAGCAGTCCCCGGGGACTAGCGGGAGAGAGGGAGACCCAGTACTTC; d_call: TRBD2; clone_size: few; v_call: TRBV6-5; j_call: TRBJ2-5
cdr3_aa: CSARSGTGGREQYF; cdr3_nt: TGCAGTGCTAGATCCGGGACAGGGGGACGCGAGCAGTACTTC; d_call: TRBD1; clone_size: few; v_call: TRBV20-1; j_call: TRBJ2-7
cdr3_aa: CASSLWGEQYF; cdr3_nt: TGTGCCAGCAGCTTATGGGGCGAGCAGTACTTC; d_call: -; clone_size: -; v_call: TRBV7-2; j_call: TRBJ2-7
cdr3_aa: CASSPPGRAAAKNIQYF; cdr3_nt: TGTGCCAGCAGTCCCCCGGGGAGGGCCGCGGCCAAAAACATTCAGTACTTC; d_call: TRBD2; clone_size: few; v_call: TRBV6-2/TRBV6-3; j_call: TRBJ2-4
cdr3_aa: CASSVGQGWHEQYF; cdr3_nt: TGCGCCAGCAGCGTGGGACAGGGGTGGCACGAGCAGTACTTC; d_call: TRBD1; clone_size: few; v_call: TRBV5-1; j_call: TRBJ2-7
cdr3_aa: CASSVHSQADTQYF; cdr3_nt: TGCGCCAGCAGCGTCCATTCCCAAGCAGATACGCAGTATTTT; d_call: -; clone_size: few; v_call: TRBV5-1; j_call: TRBJ2-3
cdr3_aa: CASSQGLPKTQYF; cdr3_nt: TGTGCCAGCAGCCAAGGACTACCCAAAACCCAGTACTTC; d_call: -; clone_size: few; v_call: TRBV7-3; j_call: TRBJ2-5
cdr3_aa: CAYTRTRNTGELFF; cdr3_nt: TGTGCATACACTAGGACTAGGAACACCGGGGAGCTGTTTTTT; d_call: TRBD2; clone_size: -; v_call: TRBV7-3; j_call: TRBJ2-2
cdr3_aa: CSVLTWASGSLEQYF; cdr3_nt: TGCAGCGTCCTTACTTGGGCTAGCGGGAGTCTCGAGCAGTACTTC; d_call: TRBD2; clone_size: many; v_call: TRBV29-1; j_call: TRBJ2-7
cdr3_aa: CASSLSTYYEQYF; cdr3_nt: TGTGCCAGCAGTTTATCAACTTACTACGAGCAGTACTTC; d_call: -; clone_size: few; v_call: TRBV27; j_call: TRBJ2-7
cdr3_aa: CASSLGGRETEAFF; cdr3_nt: TGTGCCAGCAGCTTAGGAGGAAGAGAGACTGAAGCTTTCTTT; d_call: -; clone_size: many; v_call: TRBV7-6; j_call: TRBJ1-1
cdr3_aa: CASSMLGAEAFF; cdr3_nt: TGTGCCAGCAGTATGTTGGGAGCTGAAGCTTTCTTT; d_call: -; clone_size: -; v_call: TRBV28; j_call: TRBJ1-1
cdr3_aa: CASSVGGGAYGYTF; cdr3_nt: TGTGCCAGCAGTGTAGGAGGGGGCGCCTATGGCTACACCTTC; d_call: TRBD1; clone_size: few; v_call: TRBV6-1; j_call: TRBJ1-2
cdr3_aa: CASGLVSSANTGELFF; cdr3_nt: TGTGCTAGTGGTTTGGTATCCAGCGCGAACACCGGGGAGCTGTTTTTT; d_call: -; clone_size: few; v_call: TRBV12-5; j_call: TRBJ2-2
cdr3_aa: CASSLSAAGTAFF; cdr3_nt: TGTGCCAGCAGCTTGTCGGCAGCAGGGACAGCTTTCTTT; d_call: -; clone_size: -; v_call: TRBV5-5; j_call: TRBJ1-1
cdr3_aa: CATSDMTGGAGCPCSTEAFF; cdr3_nt: TGTGCCACCAGTGATATGACAGGGGGCGCAGGGTGCCCGTGTAGCACTGAAGCTTTCTTT; d_call: TRBD1; clone_size: many; v_call: TRBV24-1; j_call: TRBJ1-1
cdr3_aa: CSVSNRGEFDEQFF; cdr3_nt: TGCAGCGTTTCCAACAGGGGAGAGTTCGATGAGCAGTTCTTC; d_call: TRBD1; clone_size: -; v_call: TRBV29-1; j_call: TRBJ2-1
cdr3_aa: CASSWTGEQYF; cdr3_nt: TGTGCCAGCAGCTGGACAGGGGAGCAGTACTTC; d_call: TRBD1; clone_size: many; v_call: TRBV6-6; j_call: TRBJ2-4
cdr3_aa: CASSWTGHMNTEAFF; cdr3_nt: TGTGCCAGCAGCTGGACAGGACACATGAACACTGAAGCTTTCTTT; d_call: TRBD1; clone_size: few; v_call: TRBV7-9; j_call: TRBJ1-1
cdr3_aa: CASSEMIGRGDGYTF; cdr3_nt: TGTGCCAGCAGTGAAATGATAGGCAGGGGGGATGGCTACACCTTC; d_call: TRBD1; clone_size: many; v_call: TRBV2; j_call: TRBJ1-2
cdr3_aa: CSARLAGVGELFF; cdr3_nt: TGCAGTGCTAGACTAGCGGGAGTCGGGGAGCTGTTTTTT; d_call: TRBD2; clone_size: few; v_call: TRBV20-1; j_call: TRBJ2-2
cdr3_aa: CATGHGYEQYF; cdr3_nt: TGTGCCACCGGACACGGCTACGAGCAGTACTTC; d_call: -; clone_size: -; v_call: TRBV2; j_call: TRBJ2-7